This TCR beta chain stems from a study of blood T cell repertoires in COVID-19. Whole-study context: Samples came from the United States, Italy and Spain, spanning acute and convalescent COVID-19. From T cells, B-cell-depleted T cells, or PBMCs came the material, which was cDNA or gDNA.

CDR1 is SGHTA, CDR2 FQGNSA, per germline. CDR3 length: 14 residues. Between the trimmed V and J ends, which lost 1 base and 5 bases, there was a span of 11 bases. In the source study's methods: Reference gene primer amplification yielded estimated nucleated cell counts. Profiling relied on immunoSEQ multiplex PCR, and the TCRdb table lists in-frame clones only, not all of them. V and J calls and clone size are those listed in that table; D and trimming were worked out from the DNA. The repertoire holds around 60,000 clones, with around 83% as singletons. The genes are TRBV7-2 and TRBJ1-2; tentatively, D is TRBD1 (6 bases). The sample consisted of peripheral blood. This TCR came from an elderly woman with acute or convalescent COVID-19. Written as DNA, the CDR3 is TGTGCCAGCAGCTTAGGGGGGCGGGGGTATGGCTACACCTTC. This translates into CASSLGGRGYGYTF.